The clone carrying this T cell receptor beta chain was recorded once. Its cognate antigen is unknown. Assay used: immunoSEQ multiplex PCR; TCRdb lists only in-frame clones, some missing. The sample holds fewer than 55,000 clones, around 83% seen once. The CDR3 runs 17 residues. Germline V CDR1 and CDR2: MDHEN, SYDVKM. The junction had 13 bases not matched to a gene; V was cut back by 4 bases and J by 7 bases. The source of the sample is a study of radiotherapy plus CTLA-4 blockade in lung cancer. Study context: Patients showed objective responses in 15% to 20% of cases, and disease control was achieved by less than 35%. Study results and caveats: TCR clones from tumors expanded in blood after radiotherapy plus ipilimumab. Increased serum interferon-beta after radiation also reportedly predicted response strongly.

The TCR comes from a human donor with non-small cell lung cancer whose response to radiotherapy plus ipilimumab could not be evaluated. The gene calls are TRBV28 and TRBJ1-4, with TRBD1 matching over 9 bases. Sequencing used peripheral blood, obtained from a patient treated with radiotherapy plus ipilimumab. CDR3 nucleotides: TGTGCCAGCAGTTCCGGGACAGGGTACTCGGTGCGTGAAAAACTGTTTTTT. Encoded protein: CASSSGTGYSVREKLFF. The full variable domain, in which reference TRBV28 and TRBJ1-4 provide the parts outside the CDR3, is DVKVTQSSRYLVKRTGEKVFLECVQDMDHENMFWYRQDPGLGLRLIYFSYDVKMKEKGDIPEGYSVSREKKERFSLILESASTNQTSMYLCASSSGTGYSVREKLFFGSGTQLSVL.